The rows below give T cell receptor beta chains drawn from one sample of a study of blood T cells in healthy people across ages. TCRdb analysed the 5' RACE reads with MiXCR anew, one entry per CDR3 protein. The top ten clones hold roughly 3.4% of a sample with fewer than 800,000 distinct CDR3 sequences, roughly 20% of them seen once. Sequencing was carried out using blood. The source of these receptors is a man between 65 and 85 years old in good health. Each CDR3 is given with its conserved first and last residue. The D gene is left open where the match is weak. Clone size is given for some rows only: seen once, a few or many times, or a class if the clone is expanded.

>13|-|TRBJ1-5|-|TRBV5-1
CASSMGVNQPQHF
TGCGCCAGCAGCATGGGCGTCAATCAGCCCCAGCATTTT
>16|TRBD1|TRBJ2-5|few|TRBV2
CASNEGAGGFKETQYF
TGTGCCAGCAATGAGGGAGCAGGGGGATTTAAAGAGACCCAGTACTTC
>15|-|TRBJ2-5|-|TRBV6-1
CASSEDSGFRETQYF
TGTGCCAGCAGTGAAGACAGCGGATTCAGGGAGACCCAGTACTTC
>17|TRBD1|TRBJ1-5|-|TRBV12-3/TRBV12-4
CASSFGDRVYSNQPQHF
TGTGCCAGCAGTTTTGGGGACAGGGTCTATAGCAATCAGCCCCAGCATTTT
>16|TRBD2|TRBJ2-7|few|TRBV4-2
CASSQDLASGPYEQYF
TGTGCCAGCAGCCAAGATTTAGCTAGCGGGCCCTACGAGCAGTACTTC
>14|-|TRBJ2-3|few|TRBV9
CASNWDGSTDTQYF
TGTGCCAGCAACTGGGACGGAAGCACAGATACGCAGTATTTT
>11|-|TRBJ2-5|-|TRBV2
CASMFLGTQYF
TGTGCCAGCATGTTTTTGGGGACCCAGTACTTC
>17|TRBD2|TRBJ2-3|few|TRBV7-2
CASSPSGTSGRIDTQYF
TGTGCCAGCAGCCCCTCCGGGACTAGCGGGAGGATAGATACGCAGTATTTT
>15|TRBD1|TRBJ1-2|-|TRBV28
CASSSPRQGADGYTF
TGTGCCAGCAGTTCCCCTCGGCAGGGGGCGGATGGCTACACCTTC
>18|TRBD2|TRBJ2-3|few|TRBV6-2/TRBV6-3
CASSYSPAGNDGTDTQYF
TGTGCCAGCAGTTACAGTCCAGCGGGGAACGATGGCACAGATACGCAGTATTTT
>14|TRBD1|TRBJ1-2|few|TRBV6-5
CASSRDRFTYGYTF
TGTGCCAGCAGTCGGGACAGATTTACCTATGGCTACACCTTC
>14|-|TRBJ2-5|-|TRBV28
CASSTPQGQESQDF
TGTGCCAGCAGTACCCCCCAGGGCCAAGAGAGCCAAGACTTC
>14|-|TRBJ2-7|few|TRBV20-1
CSARNRLVPYEQYF
TGCAGTGCTAGAAACCGACTAGTACCCTACGAGCAGTACTTC
>15|TRBD2|TRBJ2-1|-|TRBV6-5
CASSYSSGGYGEQFF
TGTGCCAGCAGTTACTCGTCGGGAGGGTATGGTGAGCAGTTCTTC
>15|-|TRBJ1-1|few|TRBV12-3/TRBV12-4
CASSFEVQAPLEAFF
TGTGCCAGCAGTTTCGAGGTTCAGGCCCCCCTCGAAGCCTTCTTT
>14|-|TRBJ2-5|-|TRBV7-2
CASSPTRKQETQYF
TGTGCCAGCAGCCCGACTAGGAAGCAAGAGACCCAGTACTTC
>15|-|TRBJ2-3|-|TRBV5-1
CASSFHRTSTDTQYF
TGCGCCAGCAGCTTCCACAGGACAAGCACAGATACGCAGTATTTT
>14|-|TRBJ2-7|-|TRBV20-1
CSARDDTESYEQYF
TGCAGTGCTAGAGATGACACTGAATCCTACGAGCAGTACTTC
>11|-|TRBJ2-2|few|TRBV30
CAWSRTGELFF
TGTGCCTGGAGTCGGACCGGGGAGCTGTTTTTT
>16|TRBD2|TRBJ2-7|many|TRBV28
CASSSFASGRRYEQYF
TGTGCCAGCAGTTCCTTCGCTAGCGGGAGGAGGTACGAGCAGTACTTC
>12|-|TRBJ2-1|few|TRBV2
CAIRTDSNEQFF
TGTGCCATCCGAACGGACAGCAACGAGCAGTTCTTC
>16|TRBD2|TRBJ2-2|few|TRBV7-3
CASSATSGTNTGELFF
TGTGCCAGCAGCGCTACTAGCGGAACGAACACCGGGGAGCTGTTTTTT
>16|-|TRBJ2-7|many|TRBV7-2
CASSLAAAGVRHEQYF
TGTGCCAGCAGCTTAGCAGCGGCAGGGGTCCGTCACGAGCAGTACTTC
>12|-|TRBJ2-1|-|TRBV20-1
CSASSWENEQFF
TGCAGTGCTAGTAGTTGGGAGAATGAGCAGTTCTTC
>16|TRBD2|TRBJ2-2|-|TRBV5-1
CASSSTSGSSAGELFF
TGCGCCAGCAGTTCGACTAGCGGGAGTAGCGCCGGGGAGCTGTTTTTT
>16|-|TRBJ1-5|-|TRBV2
CASSTQGLRSNQPQHF
TGTGCCAGCAGTACTCAGGGGTTACGGAGCAATCAGCCCCAGCATTTT
>13|-|TRBJ2-7|few|TRBV27
CASSFIRSYEQYF
TGTGCCAGCAGTTTTATCAGGTCCTACGAGCAGTACTTC
>15|TRBD1|TRBJ1-2|-|TRBV27
CASSPLRTGGDGYTF
TGTGCCAGCAGTCCACTACGGACAGGGGGCGACGGCTACACCTTC
>13|-|TRBJ1-6|few|TRBV5-1
CASSLTAYSPLHF
TGCGCCAGCAGCTTGACGGCCTATTCACCCCTCCACTTT
>13|TRBD1|TRBJ2-3|few|TRBV7-7
CASSPDRGDTQYF
TGTGCTAGCAGCCCAGACAGGGGTGATACGCAGTATTTT
>17|-|TRBJ2-1|-|TRBV3-1
CASSQDLLLGAYNEQFF
TGTGCCAGCAGCCAAGATCTCCTACTAGGGGCGTACAATGAGCAGTTCTTC
>17|-|TRBJ1-3|few|TRBV12-3/TRBV12-4
CASSFGIGSDSGNTIYF
TGTGCCAGCAGTTTCGGGATCGGGTCCGACTCTGGAAACACCATATATTTT
>14|-|TRBJ2-1|few|TRBV2
CASSLWGSNDEQFF
TGTGCCAGCAGTCTCTGGGGGAGTAACGATGAGCAGTTCTTC
>14|-|TRBJ2-5|few|TRBV6-2/TRBV6-3
CASRETGWEETQYF
TGTGCCAGCAGAGAGACAGGTTGGGAAGAGACCCAGTACTTC
>14|-|TRBJ2-3|many|TRBV11-3
CASSLAGITDTQYF
TGTGCCAGCAGCTTAGCGGGGATCACAGATACGCAGTATTTT
>19|-|TRBJ1-4|-|TRBV6-1
CASSPHETGPLATNEKLFF
TGTGCCAGCAGTCCCCATGAAACCGGGCCACTTGCAACTAATGAAAAACTGTTTTTT
>13|-|TRBJ2-5|few|TRBV12-5
CASGTGVEETQYF
TGTGCTAGTGGAACCGGGGTGGAGGAGACCCAGTACTTC
>15|-|TRBJ2-5|-|TRBV3-1
CASSLTSTGTETQYF
TGTGCCAGCAGCCTAACCTCGACAGGGACTGAGACCCAGTACTTC
>15|-|TRBJ2-1|few|TRBV13
CASSDQGGNYNEQFF
TGTGCCAGCAGCGACCAGGGGGGCAACTACAATGAGCAGTTCTTC
>14|-|TRBJ1-5|many|TRBV4-1
CASSQVDSNQPQHF
TGCGCCAGCAGCCAAGTTGACAGCAATCAGCCCCAGCATTTT
>16|TRBD2|TRBJ2-3|-|TRBV20-1
CSAPLGGRTSTDAQYF
TGCAGTGCTCCACTTGGCGGGAGGACTAGCACAGATGCGCAGTATTTT
>13|-|TRBJ2-3|-|TRBV5-1
CASQPPGQATQYF
TGCGCCAGCCAGCCGCCTGGTCAGGCTACGCAGTATTTT
>12|-|TRBJ2-7|once|TRBV20-1
CSARMDIHEQYF
TGCAGTGCTAGAATGGACATCCACGAGCAGTACTTC
>14|-|TRBJ2-3|-|TRBV29-1
CSVAGVSGTDTQYF
TGCAGCGTTGCGGGCGTTTCGGGCACAGATACGCAGTATTTT
>13|-|TRBJ2-7|-|TRBV2
CASSGGTDYEQYF
TGTGCCAGCAGTGGCGGGACAGACTACGAGCAGTACTTC
>18|TRBD2|TRBJ2-3|-|TRBV3-1
CASSQVGGRGSSTDTQYF
TGTGCCAGCAGCCAAGTTGGCGGGAGGGGGTCTAGCACAGATACGCAGTATTTT
>18|TRBD1|TRBJ2-1|-|TRBV25-1
CASSKTGGLLSSYNEQFF
TGTGCCAGCAGTAAGACAGGGGGACTCCTTAGCTCCTACAATGAGCAGTTCTTC
>14|TRBD2|TRBJ2-5|few|TRBV20-1
CSAQRASGEETQYF
TGCAGTGCCCAAAGGGCTAGCGGAGAAGAGACCCAGTACTTC
>15|TRBD2|TRBJ2-5|few|TRBV6-2/TRBV6-3
CASSGTSGRWETQYF
TGTGCCAGCAGCGGTACTAGCGGGAGATGGGAGACCCAGTACTTC
>19|TRBD1|TRBJ2-7|-|TRBV10-3
CAISDRGGNPDRGSYEQYF
TGTGCCATCAGTGATAGGGGCGGAAATCCGGACAGGGGTAGCTACGAGCAGTACTTC
>14|-|TRBJ1-6|few|TRBV9
CASSVGLTNSPLHF
TGTGCCAGCAGCGTGGGACTCACTAATTCACCCCTCCACTTT
>14|TRBD2|TRBJ2-3|-|TRBV20-1
CSANRLADTDTQYF
TGCAGTGCTAACCGACTAGCGGACACAGATACGCAGTATTTT